The TCR beta chain described here comes from a study of cytomegalovirus exposure and HLA in healthy donors. Study outcomes and limitations: Reportedly, cytomegalovirus status was diagnosed with high sensitivity and specificity.

The CDR3 has 14 residues. The V gene's germline CDR1 is SGHRS and CDR2 YFSETQ. V lost 4 bases, J lost 10 bases, and 9 bases stayed unmatched. The table came from immunoSEQ multiplex PCR; TCRdb's copy has only in-frame clones and leaves some out. The sample contains 100,000 to 150,000 clones, 80% to 90% of which appear only once. This clone has only a few counts. The target antigen is unknown. The sequencing sample was made of PBMCs. The rearrangement uses TRBV5-1 and TRBJ2-7, with 12 bases identical to TRBD1. The source is a woman aged 18 to 35 in good health and CMV-seronegative. CDR3 amino acids: CASSPGTGGDRQYF. The CDR3 bases are TGCGCCAGCAGCCCAGGGACAGGGGGCGACCGACAGTACTTC.